Listed here are 20 T cell receptor beta chains from one sample, sequenced in a study of T cells after yellow fever vaccination. A single record per CDR3 protein comes from TCRdb applying MiXCR to the 5' RACE reads. The repertoire holds roughly 62,000 distinct CDR3 sequences, with approximately 7% as singletons. This specimen was CD8+ T cells sorted from PBMCs, taken on the day of the first yellow fever vaccination. The receptors stem from a man younger than 35 who received the YFV17D yellow fever vaccine.

The sample holds a few counts of this clonotype. The V gene is TRBV12-3 or TRBV12-4, the J gene TRBJ1-5; TRBD1 might be the D (5 bases). This CDR3 spans 16 amino acids. Trimming took off 4 bases at V and 2 bases at J, with 15 bases between the two ends. The CDR3 sequence is CASSSSAGGGNQPQHF. CDR3 nucleotide sequence: TGTGCCAGCAGTTCTAGTGCGGGGGGTGGCAATCAGCCCCAGCATTTT.

This clonotype was counted many times. The V gene is TRBV19, the J gene TRBJ1-5; maybe TRBD1 (6 bases). The CDR3 is 13 residues long. V lost 7 bases and J 0 bases, leaving 7 bases between the germline ends. Germline assignment: CDR1 LNHDA and CDR2 SQIVND (reference sequence). CDR3 loop: CASNRDSNQPQHF. The CDR3 DNA sequence: TGTGCCAGTAACAGGGATAGCAATCAGCCCCAGCATTTT. The entire variable domain, with the rest obtained from reference TRBV19 and TRBJ1-5, is as follows: DGGITQSPKYLFRKEGQNVTLSCEQNLNHDAMYWYRQDPGQGLRLIYYSQIVNDFQKGDIAEGYSVSREKKESFPLTVTSAQKNPTAFYLCASNRDSNQPQHFGDGTRLSIL.

This clonotype was counted a few times. This rearrangement joins TRBV6-1 to TRBJ2-2, with 8 bases aligning to TRBD1. The V and J ends lost 2 bases and 1 base, in that order; junction bases with no gene match: 3. The germline gives CDR1 MNHNS, CDR2 SASEGT. The CDR3 extends over 16 amino acids. CDR3 sequence reads: CASSEPGQVNTGELFF. Here the CDR3 DNA reads TGTGCCAGCAGTGAACCGGGACAGGTGAACACCGGGGAGCTGTTTTTT.

The table lists this clonotype with many counts. The chain couples TRBV4-1 to TRBJ1-5; D is unclear. The CDR3 has 13 amino acids. The germline CDR1 and CDR2 sequences are MGHRA and YSYEKL. The V gene lost 1 base and the J gene lost 6 bases, with 7 bases spanning the gap. This CDR3 reads CASSQGGLQPQHF. The CDR3 nucleotides are TGCGCCAGCAGCCAAGGAGGGCTTCAGCCCCAGCATTTT.

Ten or more counts support this clonotype. The chain has TRBV6-1 and TRBJ1-1, with a weak D call TRBD1 (6 bases). Per the germline V gene, CDR1 is MNHNS and CDR2 is SASEGT. CDR3 length equals 16 residues. V gave up 6 bases and J gave up 0 bases, with 17 bases separating them. DNA for the CDR3: TGTGCCAGCAGGCAGGGACAAAGGAGCATGAACACTGAAGCTTTCTTT. As protein: CASRQGQRSMNTEAFF.

The gene calls are TRBV5-6 and TRBJ2-7; TRBD1 matches at 12 bases. The length of the CDR3 is 17 residues. The J segment lost 3 bases and the V segment lost 3 bases, leaving 10 bases of the junction unmatched. Germline lookup yields CDR1 SGHDT and CDR2 YYEEEE. CDR3 sequence (DNA): TGTGCCAGCAGCTCCAAAGGGACAGGGGGCGTATTCTACGAGCAGTACTTC. It specifies CASSSKGTGGVFYEQYF.

This clonotype showed up many times. This sequence joins TRBV12-3 or TRBV12-4 and TRBJ1-5, with D hard to call. Trimming removed 2 bases at V and 7 bases at J, with 6 bases between. The CDR3 is 12 residues long. The CDR3 is CASSLRSQPQHF. CDR3 sequence (DNA): TGTGCCAGCAGTTTAAGGTCCCAGCCCCAGCATTTT.

The rearrangement uses TRBV20-1 and TRBJ2-1; D is undetermined. The V gene's germline CDR1 is DFQATT and CDR2 SNEGSKA (reference sequence). V gave up 3 bases and J gave up 1 base, with 13 bases separating them. This CDR3 spans 15 amino acids. The CDR3 here is CSARSLAVSYNEQFF. CDR3 bases: TGCAGTGCTAGGAGCCTGGCCGTATCCTACAATGAGCAGTTCTTC.

This clonotype has only a few counts. The V gene is TRBV19, the J gene TRBJ2-3; 8 bases match TRBD1. Germline V gene sequence: CDR1 LNHDA, CDR2 SQIVND (reference sequence). The V and J ends lost 5 bases and 2 bases, in that order; junction bases with no gene match: 6. The CDR3 is 15 residues long. CDR3 nucleotide sequence: TGTGCCAGTAGTGAGGGGCAGGGGGCCACAGATACGCAGTATTTT. It yields the protein CASSEGQGATDTQYF.

This clonotype has a count of ten or more. The chain combines TRBV10-3 with TRBJ1-2; tentative D call: TRBD1 (6 bases). V was pared by 2 bases and J by 2 bases, with 18 bases between. This CDR3 has 17 amino acids. Germline CDR1 is ENHRY and CDR2 is SYGVKD. CDR3 nucleotide sequence: TGTGCCATCAGTGAGGGAAACAGGGTTGAAGGGAACTATGGCTACACCTTC. Translating it yields CAISEGNRVEGNYGYTF.

This clonotype is categorized as medium-sized. The V gene is TRBV6-4, the J gene TRBJ2-6; D is undetermined. V was clipped by 2 bases and J by 0 bases, with 2 bases between them. The CDR3 spans 14 residues. Germline V gives CDR1 MRHNA, CDR2 SNTAGT. CDR3 protein: CASSDNSGANVLTF. The CDR3 nucleotides are TGTGCCAGCAGTGACAACTCTGGGGCCAACGTCCTGACTTTC.

This clonotype was observed a handful of times. The rearrangement joins TRBV2 to TRBJ2-7; a weak D match, TRBD1 (5 bases). CDR1 is SNHLY and CDR2 is FYNNEI in the germline V gene. V lost 0 bases, J lost 4 bases, and 13 bases lay in between. The CDR3 sequence is 15 residues long. The CDR3 spells CASSEARAAQYEQYV. The CDR3 DNA follows: TGTGCCAGCAGTGAAGCCAGGGCCGCTCAATACGAGCAGTACGTC.

This clonotype was detected ten times or more. The chain recombines TRBV28 with TRBJ2-1; 9 bases align to TRBD2. CDR1 and CDR2 (germline): MDHEN, SYDVKM. V shed 1 base and J 8 bases; nucleotides not matched to a gene: 3. The CDR3 is 14 residues long. The CDR3 reads CASSLSRLADEQFF. As DNA, the CDR3 is TGTGCCAGCAGTTTATCCCGACTAGCGGATGAGCAGTTCTTC.

Ten or more counts support this clonotype. The chain uses TRBV7-9 and TRBJ1-2; TRBD1 is a possible D gene (5 bases). Germline assignment: CDR1 SEHNR and CDR2 FQNEAQ (reference sequence). V dropped 2 bases and J dropped 8 bases, with 21 bases sitting between them. The CDR3 loop spans 16 amino acids. The CDR3, as DNA: TGTGCCAGCAGCTTAACGCCCCCAAGTGGGGGGAGCGGCTACACCTTC. This codes for CASSLTPPSGGSGYTF.

A few counts support this clonotype. The chain uses TRBV27 and TRBJ2-3, with D hard to call. The CDR3 totals 14 residues. Trimming took off 5 bases at V and 0 bases at J, with 9 bases between the two ends. Germline values: CDR1 MNHEY, CDR2 SMNVEV (reference sequence). The CDR3 DNA reads TGTGCCAGCAGTCCCCCACTCAGCACAGATACGCAGTATTTT. Translation gives CASSPPLSTDTQYF.

At least ten counts were recorded for this clonotype. The CDR3 is CASSLGGPAKNIQYF. CDR3 nucleotide sequence: TGCGCCAGCAGCTTGGGGGGTCCAGCCAAAAACATTCAGTACTTC. V usage is TRBV5-1 and J usage is TRBJ2-4; no reliable D call. Germline CDR1 SGHRS, CDR2 YFSETQ. The CDR3 runs to 15 residues. The V end lost 0 bases, the J end lost 0 bases, and 7 bases lay between the germline ends. The whole variable domain, filled in from reference TRBV5-1 and TRBJ2-4, reads KAGVTQTPRYLIKTRGQQVTLSCSPISGHRSVSWYQQTPGQGLQFLFEYFSETQRNKGNFPGRFSGRQFSNSRSEMNVSTLELGDSALYLCASSLGGPAKNIQYFGAGTRLSVL.

On this clonotype: Compared with germline, one end of the junction differs, possibly owing to a read error. The rearrangement joins TRBV7-2 to TRBJ2-1; D might be TRBD2 (6 bases). CDR3 length: 12 amino acids. CDR1 SGHTA and CDR2 FQGNSA come from the germline V gene. For the CDR3, the DNA is TGTGCCAGCAGCCTATCCACGGGGGAGCGGTTCTTC. Its protein product is CASSLSTGERFF.

This clonotype was seen ten or more times. The chain has TRBV4-1 and TRBJ2-1, with D perhaps being TRBD1 or TRBD2 (7 bases each). The CDR3 consists of 16 residues. The germline gives CDR1 MGHRA, CDR2 YSYEKL. Deletions cut 2 bases from V and 8 bases from J, with 19 bases between. The CDR3 loop reads CASSQFAAGGDDEQFF. The CDR3, as DNA: TGCGCCAGCAGCCAATTCGCGGCAGGGGGGGACGATGAGCAGTTCTTC.

This clonotype was counted between two and nine times. The V and J genes are TRBV12-3 or TRBV12-4 and TRBJ2-1; 7 bases line up with TRBD2. There are 14 residues in the CDR3. J lost 10 bases, V lost 6 bases, and 12 bases had no gene match. In nucleotides, the CDR3 is TGTGCCAGCAGGCCGGGACCCCCAGCGGGGGAGCAGTTCTTC. It specifies CASRPGPPAGEQFF.

The V call is TRBV6-5, the J call TRBJ2-7; unclear D gene. Germline V gene sequence: CDR1 MNHEY, CDR2 SVGAGI. The CDR3 runs 14 residues. V was pared by 2 bases and J by 0 bases, with 8 bases between. CDR3 bases: TGTGCCAGCAGTTACGCGGAGAGCTCCTACGAGCAGTACGTC. Its translation: CASSYAESSYEQYV.